The clone carrying this TCR beta chain was found a few times. Antigen unknown. The entry originates in a study of beta chain features in type 1 diabetes. Expressed TCRB transcripts were sequenced after all isolated RNA was converted to cDNA. Using immunoSEQ multiplex PCR, the repertoire was profiled, and TCRdb retains in-frame clones only, with some absent. The sample shows roughly 230,000 clones, over 7.5% of them seen only once. The length of the CDR3 is 15 residues. Germline CDR1 reads SEHNR; CDR2 reads FQNEAQ (reference sequence). Trimming shortened V by 1 base and J by 0 bases, and 10 bases separated the two germline ends. Notes on the study in general: It was among patients, rather than healthy donors, that naive, central memory and Treg TCRB repertoires appeared more similar. No resolution was reached here on whether HLA type influences TCRB rearrangement.

The chain has TRBV7-9 and TRBJ2-7, with D tentatively TRBD1 (6 bases). Sequenced sample: naive CD4+ T cells from blood. This sequence was found in a woman under 30 in good health. This CDR3 reads CASSLGQVSSYEQYF. The DNA of the CDR3 is TGTGCCAGCAGCTTAGGACAGGTCTCCTCCTACGAGCAGTACTTC.